Below are 28 T cell receptor beta chains sequenced from a single sample in a study of blood T cell repertoires in COVID-19 (dated by TCRdb to 2018 to 2021). Library creation used the immunoSEQ multiplex PCR assay. The source is immuneACCESS, and TCRdb retained only in-frame sequences with V and J called. Part of the clones is not carried over; for the studies checked, unresolved V genes explain less than half of this, and the remainder is unexplained. In this sample the table shows approximately 170,000 clones, about four fifths of which occur a single time. The top ten hold 13% of the sample. Sequenced sample: peripheral blood. Receptors were obtained from a man between 65 and 85 years old who had recovered from COVID-19.

The chain uses TRBV10-1 and TRBJ1-5; no definite D call. CDR1 and CDR2 from the germline V gene are WNHNN and SYGVQD (reference sequence). Trimming took 6 bases from V and 0 from J, leaving 12 bases between them. The CDR3 totals 15 residues. CDR3 protein: CASSTQDLSNQPQHF. CDR3 coding DNA: TGCGCCAGCAGCACCCAGGATCTTAGCAATCAGCCCCAGCATTTT.

This clone was observed a few times. DNA for the CDR3: TGTGCCAGCATGAGAGGGTTTAGCACAGATACGCAGTATTTT. Protein product: CASMRGFSTDTQYF. The chain joins TRBV2 to TRBJ2-3, with D possibly being TRBD2 (5 bases). The CDR3 sequence is 14 residues long. Germline V lookup: CDR1 SNHLY, CDR2 FYNNEI. V lost 7 bases and J lost 0, with 11 bases in between. Drawing the rest from reference TRBV2 and TRBJ2-3, the complete variable domain is EPEVTQTPSHQVTQMGQEVILRCVPISNHLYFYWYRQILGQKVEFLVSFYNNEISEKSEIFDDQFSVERPDGSNFTLKIRSTKLEDSAMYFCASMRGFSTDTQYFGPGTRLTVL.

This clone was detected only a few times. J is TRBJ2-1 and V is TRBV7-8, with TRBD2 matching 12 bases. The CDR3 totals 15 residues. Germline CDR1 reads SGHVS; CDR2 reads FQNEAQ. The junction had 4 bases not matched to a gene; V was cut back by 4 bases and J by 6 bases. The CDR3 DNA reads as TGTGCCAGCAGCTCCCGACTAGCGGGAGTCAATGAGCAGTTCTTC. Protein sequence: CASSSRLAGVNEQFF. The whole variable domain, filled in from reference TRBV7-8 and TRBJ2-1, reads GAGVSQSPRYKVAKRGQDVALRCDPISGHVSLFWYQQALGQGPEFLTYFQNEAQLDKSGLPSDRFFAERPEGSVSTLKIQRTQQEDSAVYLCASSSRLAGVNEQFFGPGTRLTVL.

The chain carries TRBV6-5 and TRBJ1-4; no definite D call. Between the trimmed V and J ends, which lost 8 bases and 9 bases, there was a span of 16 bases. This CDR3 is built from 13 residues. Germline values: CDR1 MNHEY, CDR2 SVGAGI. Written as DNA, the CDR3 is TGTGCCAGCGGCTTCCCGACTCGTCAAAAACTGTTTTTT. This translates into CASGFPTRQKLFF.

V and J are TRBV5-1 and TRBJ2-7, with unresolved D. CDR3 size: 16 residues. V was clipped by 1 base and J by 3 bases, with 17 bases between them. Germline V gives CDR1 SGHRS, CDR2 YFSETQ. The CDR3 is CASSLFGGNSNYEQYF. The CDR3, as DNA: TGCGCCAGCAGCTTGTTCGGCGGAAACTCCAACTACGAGCAGTACTTC. Using reference TRBV5-1 and TRBJ2-7 for the parts outside the CDR3, the full variable domain is KAGVTQTPRYLIKTRGQQVTLSCSPISGHRSVSWYQQTPGQGLQFLFEYFSETQRNKGNFPGRFSGRQFSNSRSEMNVSTLELGDSALYLCASSLFGGNSNYEQYFGPGTRLTVT.

The J gene is TRBJ2-1, the V gene TRBV28, with TRBD1 matching over 8 bases. V dropped 8 bases and J dropped 7; count of bases not matched to a gene: 13. The CDR3 extends over 15 amino acids. CDR1 is MDHEN, CDR2 SYDVKM, per germline. CDR3 sequence reads: CASLGADRVKNEQFF. CDR3 coding DNA: TGTGCCAGCCTAGGTGCGGACAGGGTTAAAAATGAGCAGTTCTTC.

The chain joins TRBV7-2 to TRBJ2-3, with D perhaps matching TRBD1 (5 bases). CDR1 SGHTA and CDR2 FQGNSA come from the germline V gene. Trimming pared 5 bases from V and 1 base from J, leaving 16 bases between. This CDR3 has 16 residues. The CDR3 loop is CASSPRRQSRTDTQYF. The CDR3 DNA reads as TGTGCCAGCAGCCCCCGGAGACAGTCCCGCACAGATACGCAGTATTTT.

This clone has a single count. The gene calls are TRBV28 and TRBJ1-2, with TRBD1 matching over 7 bases. V gave up 5 bases and J gave up 7 bases; unmatched junction bases: 13. The CDR3 consists of 15 residues. The germline V gene has CDR1 MDHEN and CDR2 SYDVKM. This CDR3 is CASSLTQTGKSGYTF. In DNA form, the CDR3 reads TGTGCCAGCAGTCTCACCCAGACAGGGAAGAGTGGCTACACCTTC.

This clone was observed a handful of times. J is TRBJ2-1 and V is TRBV10-3; TRBD1 is a possible D gene (5 bases). The V gene's germline CDR1 is ENHRY and CDR2 SYGVKD. CDR3 length: 15 residues. V was cut by 3 bases and J by 1 base, with 10 bases left in between. The CDR3 DNA reads as TGTGCCATCAGTGACAGGGTAGATTCCTACAATGAGCAGTTCTTC. This encodes CAISDRVDSYNEQFF.

The chain is built from TRBV5-5 and TRBJ2-2; 7 bases are a match to TRBD1. From germline, CDR1 is SGHKS and CDR2 YYEKEE (reference sequence). V shed 0 bases and J 7 bases; nucleotides not matched to a gene: 3. CDR3 length: 14 residues. CDR3 nucleotide sequence: TGTGCCAGCAGCTTGGGACAGGGCATCGGGGAGCTGTTTTTT. This translates into CASSLGQGIGELFF.

The chain recombines TRBV6-5 with TRBJ2-5, with D hard to call. Per germline, CDR1 MNHEY and CDR2 SVGAGI. Trimming cost V 0 bases and J 5 bases, with 7 bases left between them. There are 13 residues in the CDR3. CDR3 loop: CASSYSYGETQYF. CDR3 nucleotides: TGTGCCAGCAGTTACTCTTACGGGGAGACCCAGTACTTC.

This chain uses TRBV28 with TRBJ1-5; D unresolved. Looked up from germline, CDR1 is MDHEN and CDR2 is SYDVKM. Deletions cut 7 bases from V and 5 bases from J, with 9 bases between. The CDR3 has 12 amino acids. The CDR3 DNA sequence: TGTGCCAGCACTGAGGTGTATCAGCCCCAGCATTTT. Translation gives CASTEVYQPQHF.

CDR3 protein: CASSKGAGSSYEQYF. In DNA, the CDR3 is TGTGCCAGCAGCAAAGGGGCGGGTAGCTCCTACGAGCAGTACTTC. V usage is TRBV21-1 and J usage is TRBJ2-7; the table's D call, TRBD2, was not checked against the DNA. TRBV21-1 is labeled a pseudogene. The CDR3 extends over 15 amino acids.

V is TRBV7-9 and J is TRBJ1-3; D possibly corresponds to TRBD1 (6 bases). This CDR3 comprises 15 residues. Germline V gene sequence: CDR1 SEHNR, CDR2 FQNEAQ (reference sequence). Deletions cut 0 bases from V and 4 bases from J, with 10 bases between. CDR3 loop: CASSLALQGGNTIYF. The CDR3 DNA reads as TGTGCCAGCAGCTTAGCGCTACAGGGCGGAAACACCATATATTTT.

This chain connects TRBV7-2 to TRBJ2-5; 9 bases agree with TRBD1. The CDR3 covers 14 residues. Trimming removed 5 bases from V and 5 bases from J; junction bases left unmatched: 6. Germline CDR1 SGHTA, CDR2 FQGNSA. The CDR3, as DNA: TGTGCCAGCAGCATCAACAGGGGGCCGGAGACCCAGTACTTC. Translation: CASSINRGPETQYF. The full variable domain, in which reference TRBV7-2 and TRBJ2-5 provide the parts outside the CDR3, is GAGVSQSPSNKVTEKGKDVELRCDPISGHTALYWYRQSLGQGLEFLIYFQGNSAPDKSGLPSDRFSAERTGGSVSTLTIQRTQQEDSAVYLCASSINRGPETQYFGPGTRLLVL.

This chain joins TRBV30 and TRBJ2-1; D is uncertain. From germline, CDR1 is GTSNPN and CDR2 SVGIG (reference sequence). This CDR3 comprises 11 residues. V gave up 0 bases and J gave up 8 bases, with 5 bases separating them. The CDR3 reads CAWSVRYEQFF. CDR3 sequence (DNA): TGTGCCTGGAGTGTACGGTATGAGCAGTTCTTC.

The V and J genes are TRBV11-3 and TRBJ2-2, with 14 bases fitting TRBD2. V dropped 5 bases and J dropped 0; count of bases not matched to a gene: 8. This CDR3 spans 19 amino acids. The V gene's germline CDR1 is SGHNT and CDR2 YENEEA. The DNA of the CDR3 is TGTGCCAGCAGCCTCGGACTAGCGGGAGGATCAACGAACACCGGGGAGCTGTTTTTT. Translating gives CASSLGLAGGSTNTGELFF. Full variable domain (outside the CDR3, taken from reference TRBV11-3 and TRBJ2-2): EAGVVQSPRYKIIEKKQPVAFWCNPISGHNTLYWYLQNLGQGPELLIRYENEEAVDDSQLPKDRFSAERLKGVDSTLKIQPAELGDSAVYLCASSLGLAGGSTNTGELFFGEGSRLTVL.

V and J are TRBV5-1 and TRBJ2-3; 7 bases align to TRBD2. The CDR3 sequence is 17 residues long. Germline V gene data show CDR1 as SGHRS and CDR2 as YFSETQ. V shed 0 bases and J 4 bases; nucleotides not matched to a gene: 11. The chain's CDR3 is CASSLGTVGGEPDTQYF. Here the CDR3 DNA reads TGCGCCAGCAGCTTGGGGACCGTTGGGGGGGAGCCAGATACGCAGTATTTT.

The J gene is TRBJ1-2, the V gene TRBV19; D gene uncertain. The CDR3 totals 15 residues. V was clipped by 0 bases and J by 1 base, with 9 bases between them. Germline CDR1 is LNHDA and CDR2 is SQIVND (reference sequence). CDR3 DNA sequence: TGTGCCAGTAGTATAGATCGGGGTGGTAACTATGGCTACACCTTC. It is translated as CASSIDRGGNYGYTF.

The V gene is TRBV10-3, the J gene TRBJ1-1, with 7 bases lining up with TRBD1. This CDR3 has 13 amino acids. The germline V gene has CDR1 ENHRY and CDR2 SYGVKD. With V trimmed by 4 bases and J by 6 bases, 5 bases remained unmatched. CDR3 nucleotides: TGTGCCATCAGTGGACAGGGAGGCGCTGAAGCTTTCTTT. It specifies CAISGQGGAEAFF.

The chain recombines TRBV15 with TRBJ2-7; weak D call: TRBD1 (6 bases). The CDR3 extends over 13 amino acids. Germline V gives CDR1 LNHNV, CDR2 YYDKDF (reference sequence). Trimming left V 4 bases short and J 6 bases short, with 13 bases between. This CDR3 is CATSIPQGLEQYF. As DNA, the CDR3 is TGTGCCACCAGCATCCCACAGGGTCTCGAGCAGTACTTC.

The gene calls are TRBV5-1 and TRBJ2-3; D not resolved. Trimming pared 5 bases from V and 0 bases from J, leaving 16 bases between. The germline V gene has CDR1 SGHRS and CDR2 YFSETQ. The CDR3 extends over 16 amino acids. The CDR3 is CASRSGRSASTDTQYF. The CDR3 DNA sequence: TGCGCCAGCAGGTCCGGCCGGAGCGCGAGCACAGATACGCAGTATTTT.

The rearrangement joins TRBV4-3 to TRBJ2-7; maybe TRBD2 (5 bases). Trimming cost V 0 bases and J 0 bases, with 9 bases left between them. This CDR3 region has 15 residues. Germline CDR1 is LGHNA and CDR2 is YSLEER. This CDR3 reads CASSQDTGTSYEQYF. The CDR3 bases are TGCGCCAGCAGCCAAGACACGGGAACCTCCTACGAGCAGTACTTC.

This clone was counted a single time. The chain couples TRBV6-2 or TRBV6-3 to TRBJ2-7, with 11 bases matching TRBD2. Germline V gene lookup returns CDR1 MNHEY and CDR2 SVGEGT. After removal of 5 bases from V and 2 bases from J, the junction contained 5 bases not matched to a gene. CDR3 size: 15 residues. The CDR3, as DNA: TGTGCCAGCAGTAAGGGACTAGCGGATACCTACGAGCAGTACTTC. Protein product: CASSKGLADTYEQYF.

This clone occurred once. The genes are TRBV7-9 and TRBJ2-7; possible D gene TRBD1, 6 bases. Trimming pared 6 bases from V and 1 base from J, leaving 10 bases between. The length of the CDR3 is 13 residues. CDR1 and CDR2 (germline): SEHNR, FQNEAQ (reference sequence). The CDR3 DNA follows: TGTGCCAGCAGTTCGACAGGTTCCTACGAGCAGTACTTC. It specifies CASSSTGSYEQYF.

The chain is built from TRBV19 and TRBJ2-7; 15 nucleotides align to TRBD2. The ends lost 3 bases at V and 5 bases at J; junction bases unmatched: 14. The CDR3 has 19 residues. Germline V gene lookup returns CDR1 LNHDA and CDR2 SQIVND (reference sequence). The CDR3, as DNA: TGTGCCAGTAGTATTACTCCGGGACTAGCGGGAGGCCCCAAAAACGAGCAGTACTTC. Translating gives CASSITPGLAGGPKNEQYF.

V is TRBV2 and J is TRBJ2-1; no firm D call. Trimming removed 2 bases from V and 5 bases from J, with 7 bases in between. This CDR3 contains 13 residues. Germline V gene lookup returns CDR1 SNHLY and CDR2 FYNNEI. CDR3: CASSENFNNEQFF. Written as DNA, the CDR3 is TGTGCCAGCAGTGAAAACTTTAACAATGAGCAGTTCTTC.

This chain connects TRBV27 to TRBJ1-6; TRBD1 might be the D (6 bases). The ends were cut back, 4 bases at V and 8 bases at J, with 15 bases in the middle. The CDR3 has 15 amino acids. Germline-derived CDR1 and CDR2 are MNHEY and SMNVEV (reference sequence). The chain's CDR3 is CASSSDLYRDSPLHF. The CDR3 nucleotides read TGTGCCAGCAGTTCCGACTTGTACAGGGATTCACCCCTCCACTTT.